The TCR beta chain under discussion was sequenced for a study of cytomegalovirus exposure and HLA in healthy donors. Study results and caveats: In an earlier analysis, in approximately 570 donors, most V segments appeared productive either ~90% or ~30% of the time. Specificity for CMV antigens was confirmed in vitro for a few of the CMV-associated chains. Later on, an analysis tied 15,000 to 20,000 TCR beta sequences to HLA alleles at 0.05 false discovery rate.

For this clone: Its target is unknown.

The primer mix had 60 Vbeta and 13 Jbeta primers. Assay used: immunoSEQ multiplex PCR; TCRdb lists only in-frame clones, some missing. The profile covers some 150,000 clones, with about 85% appearing a single time and about 2.4% taken by the ten largest. V was pared by 5 bases and J by 0 bases, with 8 bases between. This CDR3 contains 14 residues. Germline CDR1 is MNHNY and CDR2 is SVGAGI (reference sequence). Sequenced input: PBMCs. This TCR derives from a woman aged 18-30 years in good health and CMV-seronegative. The gene calls are TRBV6-6 and TRBJ1-5; D gene unclear. CDR3: CASSATGSNQPQHF. The CDR3 bases are TGTGCCAGCAGTGCGACGGGTAGCAATCAGCCCCAGCATTTT.